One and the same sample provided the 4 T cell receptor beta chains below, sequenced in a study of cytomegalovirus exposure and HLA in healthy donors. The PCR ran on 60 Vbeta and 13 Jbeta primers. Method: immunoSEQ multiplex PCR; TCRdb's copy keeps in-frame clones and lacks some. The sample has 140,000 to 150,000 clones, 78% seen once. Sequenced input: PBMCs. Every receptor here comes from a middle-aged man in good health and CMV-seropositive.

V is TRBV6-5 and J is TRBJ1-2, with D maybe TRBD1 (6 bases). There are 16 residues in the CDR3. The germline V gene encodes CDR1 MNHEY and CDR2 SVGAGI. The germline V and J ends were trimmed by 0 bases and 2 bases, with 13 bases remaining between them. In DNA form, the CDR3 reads TGTGCCAGCAGTTACTCATCCCGGACAGTCAACTATGGCTACACCTTC. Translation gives CASSYSSRTVNYGYTF.

CDR3 region: CASSVAGKTYEQYF. The CDR3 coding sequence is TGTGCCAGCAGCGTGGCAGGGAAAACCTACGAGCAGTACTTC. The chain is built from TRBV9 and TRBJ2-7; tentative D call: TRBD1 (5 bases). Trimming left V 2 bases short and J 2 bases short, with 11 bases between. The CDR3 length is 14 residues. The germline CDR1 and CDR2 sequences are SGDLS and YYNGEE.

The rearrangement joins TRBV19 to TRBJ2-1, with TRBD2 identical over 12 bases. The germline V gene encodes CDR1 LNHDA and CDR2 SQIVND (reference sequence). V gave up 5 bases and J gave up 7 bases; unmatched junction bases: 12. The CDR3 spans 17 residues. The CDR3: CASSSRTSGKANNEQFF. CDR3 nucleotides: TGTGCCAGTAGTTCTCGGACTAGCGGGAAGGCAAATAATGAGCAGTTCTTC.

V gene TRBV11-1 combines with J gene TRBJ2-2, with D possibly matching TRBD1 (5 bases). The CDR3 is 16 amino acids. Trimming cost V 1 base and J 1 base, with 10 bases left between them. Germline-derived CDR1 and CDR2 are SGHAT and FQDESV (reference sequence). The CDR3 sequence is CASSLGPGMNTGELFF. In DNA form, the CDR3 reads TGTGCCAGCAGCTTAGGTCCAGGGATGAACACCGGGGAGCTGTTTTTT.